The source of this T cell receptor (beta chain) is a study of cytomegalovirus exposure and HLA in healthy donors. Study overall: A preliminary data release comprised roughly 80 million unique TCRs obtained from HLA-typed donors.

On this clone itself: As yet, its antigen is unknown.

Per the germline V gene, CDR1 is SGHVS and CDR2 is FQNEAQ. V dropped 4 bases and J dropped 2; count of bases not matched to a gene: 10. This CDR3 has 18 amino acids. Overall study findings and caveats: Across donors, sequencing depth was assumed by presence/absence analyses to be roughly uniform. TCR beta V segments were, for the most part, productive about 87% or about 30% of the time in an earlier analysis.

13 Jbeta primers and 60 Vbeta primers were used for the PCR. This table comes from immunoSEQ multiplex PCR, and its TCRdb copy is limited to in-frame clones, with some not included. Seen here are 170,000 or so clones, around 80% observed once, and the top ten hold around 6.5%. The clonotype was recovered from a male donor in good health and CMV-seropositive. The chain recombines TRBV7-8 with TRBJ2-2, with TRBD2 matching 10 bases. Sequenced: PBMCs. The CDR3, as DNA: TGTGCCAGCAGCTCTAGTGGTAGCGGGAGGACTAACACCGGGGAGCTGTTTTTT. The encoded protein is CASSSSGSGRTNTGELFF.